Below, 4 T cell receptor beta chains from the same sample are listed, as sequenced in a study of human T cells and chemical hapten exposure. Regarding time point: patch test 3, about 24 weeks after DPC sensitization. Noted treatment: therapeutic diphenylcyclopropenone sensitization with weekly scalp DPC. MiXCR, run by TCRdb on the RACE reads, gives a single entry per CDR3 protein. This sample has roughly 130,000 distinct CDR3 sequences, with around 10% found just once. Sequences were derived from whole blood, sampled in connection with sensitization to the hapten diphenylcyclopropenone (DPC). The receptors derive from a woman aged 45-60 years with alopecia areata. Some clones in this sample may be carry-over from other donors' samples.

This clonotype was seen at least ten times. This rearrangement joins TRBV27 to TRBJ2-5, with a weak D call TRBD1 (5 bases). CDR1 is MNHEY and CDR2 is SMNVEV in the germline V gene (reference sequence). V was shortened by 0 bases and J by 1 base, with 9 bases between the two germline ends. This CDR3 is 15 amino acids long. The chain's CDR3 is CASSLSAGSQETQYF. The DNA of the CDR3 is TGTGCCAGCAGTTTATCGGCAGGGTCCCAAGAGACCCAGTACTTC.

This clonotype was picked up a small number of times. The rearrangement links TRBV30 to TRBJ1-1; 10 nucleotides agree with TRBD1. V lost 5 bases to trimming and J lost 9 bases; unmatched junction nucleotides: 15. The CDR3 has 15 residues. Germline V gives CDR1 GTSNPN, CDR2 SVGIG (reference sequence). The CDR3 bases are TGTGCCTGGGGGCCCGCGGGACAGGGGCCGAGACAAGCTTTCTTT. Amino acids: CAWGPAGQGPRQAFF.

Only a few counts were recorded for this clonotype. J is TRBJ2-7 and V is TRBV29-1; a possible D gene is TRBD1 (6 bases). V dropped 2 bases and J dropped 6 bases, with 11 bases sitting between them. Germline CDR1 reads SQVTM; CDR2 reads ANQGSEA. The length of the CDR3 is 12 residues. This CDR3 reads CSVESQGSEQYF. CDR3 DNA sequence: TGCAGCGTTGAATCACAGGGTAGCGAGCAGTACTTC.

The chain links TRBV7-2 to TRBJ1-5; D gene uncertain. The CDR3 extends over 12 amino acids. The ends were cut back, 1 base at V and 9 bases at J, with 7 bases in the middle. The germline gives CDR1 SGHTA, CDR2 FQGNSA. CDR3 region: CASSLEGGPQHF. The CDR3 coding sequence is TGTGCCAGCAGCTTAGAGGGTGGGCCCCAGCATTTT.